The 26 T cell receptor beta chains presented below share a single source sample, sequenced in a study of T cells in Graves' hyperthyroidism and ophthalmopathy. Amplification of TCR beta CDR3 regions was performed using RNA transcripts as template. The study used the HTBI primer set for a first-round RT-PCR of the TCR CDR3. Using its own MiXCR run on the multiplex PCR reads, TCRdb lists one record per CDR3 protein. Counted here are approximately 870,000 distinct CDR3 sequences, 35% to 45% occurring once; the ten biggest clones make up 8.9%. The sequenced material came from blood. Receptor source: a man between 18 and 35 years old with Graves' hyperthyroidism.

With respect to this clonotype: A read error may produce the germline difference seen at one junction end. The chain recombines TRBV19 with TRBJ1-5, with unresolved D. Per the germline V gene, CDR1 is LNHDA and CDR2 is SQIVND (reference sequence). CDR3 length equals 13 residues. The CDR3 DNA sequence: TGTGCCTGTAGCCCCGATAGCAATCAGCCCCAGCATTTT. Protein product: CACSPDSNQPQHF.

There are many counts of this clonotype. This chain joins TRBV10-3 and TRBJ2-7, with D possibly TRBD1 on 5 matching bases. This CDR3 spans 15 amino acids. Germline-derived CDR1 and CDR2 are ENHRY and SYGVKD. V lost 0 bases and J 4 bases, leaving 13 bases between the germline ends. The CDR3 coding sequence is TGTGCCATCAGTGAGTCGGGGCGGAGATCTTACGAGCAGTACTTC. It yields the protein CAISESGRRSYEQYF.

For the CDR3, the DNA is TGTGCCACCGCCGGGACAGCCGATGAAGCTTTCTTT. It codes for CATAGTADEAFF. The genes are TRBV6-6 and TRBJ1-1; TRBD1 matches at 7 bases. This CDR3 spans 12 amino acids. CDR1 and CDR2 from the germline V gene are MNHNY and SVGAGI (reference sequence). J gave up 7 bases and V 10 bases, and 9 bases lay outside the gene matches.

This clonotype was seen repeatedly, ten times or more. The chain links TRBV29-1 to TRBJ1-1; D is ambiguous. V was shortened by 8 bases and J by 2 bases, with 12 bases between the two germline ends. CDR3 length: 12 amino acids. Germline V lookup: CDR1 SQVTM, CDR2 ANQGSEA. The CDR3 DNA reads TGCAGCATCAGCCTGAGCAACACTGAAGCTTTCTTT. It encodes CSISLSNTEAFF.

The chain has TRBV19 and TRBJ1-1, with D uncertain. Germline CDR1 is LNHDA and CDR2 is SQIVND (reference sequence). The CDR3 is 10 amino acids. The germline V and J ends were trimmed by 7 bases and 8 bases, with 8 bases remaining between them. Written as DNA, the CDR3 is TGTGCCAGTACCACCACGGAAGCTTTCTTT. It encodes CASTTTEAFF.

In DNA form, the CDR3 reads TGCAGTGCCAGAACGTCGGACAGGGAAACCTACGAGCAGTACTTC. As protein: CSARTSDRETYEQYF. This rearrangement joins TRBV20-1 to TRBJ2-7, with 8 positions matching TRBD1. V was pared by 6 bases and J by 2 bases, with 12 bases of the junction left unmatched. The CDR3 extends over 15 amino acids. Germline values: CDR1 DFQATT, CDR2 SNEGSKA (reference sequence).

This clonotype occurred many times. CDR3 residues: CASIRGANTEAFF. The CDR3, as DNA: TGTGCCAGTATTCGCGGGGCGAACACTGAAGCTTTCTTT. This sequence joins TRBV19 and TRBJ1-1, with D possibly TRBD1 on 5 matching bases. Deletions cut 7 bases from V and 1 base from J, with 10 bases between. Looked up from germline, CDR1 is LNHDA and CDR2 is SQIVND (reference sequence). The CDR3 sequence is 13 residues long.

The chain joins TRBV5-1 to TRBJ2-7, with 7 positions matching TRBD2. V was clipped by 2 bases and J by 4 bases; unmatched bases: 9. The CDR3 has 15 residues. Per the germline V gene, CDR1 is SGHRS and CDR2 is YFSETQ. CDR3 residues: CASSFRYGGSYEQYF. DNA for the CDR3: TGCGCCAGCAGCTTCCGGTATGGCGGGAGTTACGAGCAGTACTTC.

This sequence joins TRBV7-6 and TRBJ1-4; D not certain. Germline lookup yields CDR1 SGHVS and CDR2 FNYEAQ. The CDR3 loop spans 14 amino acids. Trimming stripped 1 base from V and 10 bases from J, with 13 bases between. Here the CDR3 DNA reads TGTGCCAGCAGCTTAGGTCTCCAGATAGGAAAACTGTTTTTT. Its protein product is CASSLGLQIGKLFF.

This clonotype was detected a few times. At one end the junction does not follow the germline gene, possibly because of a read error. This rearrangement joins TRBV20-1 to TRBJ2-7; D gene uncertain. Germline V gene data show CDR1 as DFQATT and CDR2 as SNEGSKA (reference sequence). The CDR3 has 8 amino acids. The CDR3 reads CSARDWDF. The CDR3, as DNA: TGCAGTGCTAGAGATTGGGACTTC.

This clonotype was detected ten times or more. The chain has TRBV20-1 and TRBJ1-2; TRBD1 might be the D (5 bases). V was pared by 3 bases and J by 6 bases, with 14 bases between. Per germline, CDR1 DFQATT and CDR2 SNEGSKA (reference sequence). The CDR3 is made up of 13 amino acids. In nucleotides, the CDR3 is TGCAGTGCTAGGATGTACGGACAAAATGGCTACACCTTC. Residues: CSARMYGQNGYTF.

The rearrangement joins TRBV7-6 to TRBJ2-7; TRBD2 agrees at 9 bases. The CDR3 is made up of 15 amino acids. With V trimmed by 5 bases and J by 2 bases, 7 bases remained unmatched. Per the germline V gene, CDR1 is SGHVS and CDR2 is FNYEAQ. The CDR3 loop is CASSTLSGGAYEQYF. The CDR3 DNA follows: TGTGCCAGCAGCACCCTTAGCGGGGGAGCCTACGAGCAGTACTTC.

V and J are TRBV7-9 and TRBJ2-6, with D unresolved. V lost 5 bases to trimming and J lost 4 bases, with 12 bases between them. The CDR3 covers 15 residues. CDR1 and CDR2 from the germline V gene are SEHNR and FQNEAQ (reference sequence). CDR3 sequence (DNA): TGTGCCAGCAGCCAAAGGGTTCTGGGGGCCAACGTCCTGACTTTC. Amino acids: CASSQRVLGANVLTF.

This clonotype was seen a handful of times. The genes are TRBV2 and TRBJ2-2, with TRBD1 identical over 7 bases. This CDR3 is 16 amino acids long. V gave up 8 bases and J gave up 4 bases; unmatched junction bases: 13. Germline values: CDR1 SNHLY, CDR2 FYNNEI. The CDR3 loop is CASQKGQVRVTGELFF. The CDR3 bases are TGTGCCAGCCAAAAAGGACAGGTCCGGGTCACCGGGGAGCTGTTTTTT.

Worth noting for this clonotype: A much larger clone differs by one base, so this may be a read error. The J gene is TRBJ2-2, the V gene TRBV6-5, with TRBD1 matching over 8 bases. Germline trimming cut 6 bases from V and 6 bases from J; bases unmatched to any gene: 3. CDR3 length: 13 amino acids. Germline V gives CDR1 MNHEY, CDR2 SVGAGI. CDR3 bases: TGTGCCAGCAGGTCAGGGGGCTCCGGGGAGCTGTTTTTT. Residues: CASRSGGSGELFF.

This clonotype was observed at least ten times. The V call is TRBV10-3, the J call TRBJ2-7; TRBD2 is a possible D gene (6 bases). Deletions cut 4 bases from V and 3 bases from J, with 16 bases between. The germline V gene encodes CDR1 ENHRY and CDR2 SYGVKD. This CDR3 is 15 amino acids long. In DNA form, the CDR3 reads TGTGCCATCAGTGGGGGGGACTCTCGTGGCTACGAGCAGTACTTC. It codes for CAISGGDSRGYEQYF.

The gene calls are TRBV28 and TRBJ1-1; D uncertain. This CDR3 is 13 amino acids long. Germline loops: CDR1 MDHEN, CDR2 SYDVKM. Trimming pared 10 bases from V and 1 base from J, leaving 13 bases between. The DNA of the CDR3 is TGTGCCATAGGGAGTCAGAGGAACACTGAAGCTTTCTTT. This codes for CAIGSQRNTEAFF. The whole variable domain, filled in from reference TRBV28 and TRBJ1-1, reads DVKVTQSSRYLVKRTGEKVFLECVQDMDHENMFWYRQDPGLGLRLIYFSYDVKMKEKGDIPEGYSVSREKKERFSLILESASTNQTSMYLCAIGSQRNTEAFFGQGTRLTVV.

This chain uses TRBV5-4 with TRBJ1-1; D is unclear. Germline CDR1 SGHNT, CDR2 YYREEE (reference sequence). The CDR3 is made up of 16 amino acids. Trimming removed 4 bases at V and 6 bases at J, with 22 bases between. CDR3 coding DNA: TGTGCCAGCAGCCAAGGGCTGGGGTCGGCAAACTCTGAAGCTTTCTTT. It specifies CASSQGLGSANSEAFF.

V gene TRBV5-1 combines with J gene TRBJ1-2; D is perhaps TRBD1 (5 bases). The CDR3 loop spans 15 amino acids. The germline V gene has CDR1 SGHRS and CDR2 YFSETQ. Trimming took off 6 bases at V and 6 bases at J, with 21 bases between the two ends. CDR3 nucleotides: TGCGCCAGCACTGAAAATGCGAGGGGTGATAATGGCTACACCTTC. It yields the protein CASTENARGDNGYTF. Based on the CDR3 plus reference TRBV5-1 and TRBJ1-2, the full variable domain is KAGVTQTPRYLIKTRGQQVTLSCSPISGHRSVSWYQQTPGQGLQFLFEYFSETQRNKGNFPGRFSGRQFSNSRSEMNVSTLELGDSALYLCASTENARGDNGYTFGSGTRLTVV.

This clonotype was seen more than once but under ten times. The chain carries TRBV29-1 and TRBJ2-5, with 16 nucleotides matching TRBD2. The DNA end is a closer match to TRBJ2-1, so the J assignment may be wrong. The CDR3 is 16 amino acids. CDR1 and CDR2 from the germline V gene are SQVTM and ANQGSEA. The CDR3 protein is CSAAGTSGRAGGEQFF. In DNA, the CDR3 is TGCAGCGCTGCCGGGACTAGCGGGAGGGCCGGAGGTGAGCAGTTCTTC.

This clonotype was counted many times. The rearrangement joins TRBV12-3 or TRBV12-4 to TRBJ1-6; D is possibly TRBD1 (5 bases). V gave up 5 bases and J gave up 7 bases, with 12 bases separating them. There are 14 residues in the CDR3. The CDR3 here is CASSRQSGNSPLHF. CDR3 DNA: TGTGCCAGCAGTCGCCAATCAGGGAATTCACCCCTCCACTTT.

A few counts support this clonotype. This chain connects TRBV9 to TRBJ2-2; TRBD2 aligns across 11 bases. The V gene's germline CDR1 is SGDLS and CDR2 YYNGEE. This CDR3 contains 17 residues. J lost 7 bases, V lost 0 bases, and 8 bases had no gene match. CDR3 sequence reads: CASSVGASGRFNGELFF. CDR3 in DNA: TGTGCCAGCAGCGTAGGGGCTAGCGGGAGGTTCAACGGGGAGCTGTTTTTT. Variable domain in full (rest from reference TRBV9 and TRBJ2-2): DSGVTQTPKHLITATGQRVTLRCSPRSGDLSVYWYQQSLDQGLQFLIQYYNGEERAKGNILERFSAQQFPDLHSELNLSSLELGDSALYFCASSVGASGRFNGELFFGEGSRLTVL.

The chain has TRBV19 and TRBJ2-7, with 7 bases that match TRBD1. J lost 2 bases, V lost 5 bases, and 6 bases had no gene match. There are 14 residues in the CDR3. Germline V gives CDR1 LNHDA, CDR2 SQIVND (reference sequence). CDR3 sequence reads: CASSQPGQTYEQYF. The CDR3, as DNA: TGTGCCAGTAGTCAACCGGGACAGACCTACGAGCAGTACTTC.

The table lists this clonotype with a few counts. The chain couples TRBV10-3 to TRBJ1-5; 9 bases match TRBD1. This CDR3 has 12 residues. Germline V gene data show CDR1 as ENHRY and CDR2 as SYGVKD. V lost 10 bases to trimming and J lost 6 bases; unmatched junction nucleotides: 4. CDR3 in DNA: TGTGCCACCGGGACAGGGTTTCAGCCCCAGCATTTT. This gives the protein CATGTGFQPQHF.

This clonotype was seen ten or more times. The chain carries TRBV2 and TRBJ2-7, with TRBD1 identical over 9 bases. CDR3 length equals 12 residues. The ends lost 9 bases at V and 4 bases at J; junction bases unmatched: 4. Germline values: CDR1 SNHLY, CDR2 FYNNEI. The DNA of the CDR3 is TGTGCCAGTCGGACAGGGGCGTACGAGCAGTACTTC. Translated, it gives CASRTGAYEQYF.

The chain joins TRBV20-1 to TRBJ2-5, with TRBD2 matching over 12 bases. V was clipped by 5 bases and J by 5 bases; unmatched bases: 9. Germline CDR1 reads DFQATT; CDR2 reads SNEGSKA (reference sequence). This CDR3 has 15 residues. CDR3 nucleotides: TGCAGTGCTTTTCCCCGGACTAGCGGGACGGAGACCCAGTACTTC. Its translation: CSAFPRTSGTETQYF.